The clone carrying this T cell receptor beta chain has at least ten counts. The sample originates from a study of blood T cell repertoires in COVID-19. The overall study: The United States, Italy and Spain were the sources of the acute and convalescent COVID-19 samples. T cells, B-cell-depleted T cells, or PBMCs provided the cDNA or gDNA that served as material.

Original handling: Estimation of nucleated cell counts relied on the amplification of reference gene primers. TCRdb's table, derived via immunoSEQ multiplex PCR, lists solely in-frame clones and lacks some. That table is the source of V, J and clone size, and D and trimming were worked out from the DNA. The sample consists of roughly 250,000 clones, about three quarters of them appearing once. Trimming took 0 bases from V and 8 from J; bases not matched to a gene: 7. Germline V gene sequence: CDR1 SGHRS, CDR2 YFSETQ. The CDR3 extends over 14 amino acids. The sequenced material came from peripheral blood. The source is a woman of 80 years or more with acute or convalescent COVID-19. V gene TRBV5-1 combines with J gene TRBJ1-2; 7 positions agree with TRBD1. The CDR3 coding sequence is TGCGCCAGCAGCTTGGGAGAGGGGGCTGGAGGCTACACCTTC. Translation: CASSLGEGAGGYTF.